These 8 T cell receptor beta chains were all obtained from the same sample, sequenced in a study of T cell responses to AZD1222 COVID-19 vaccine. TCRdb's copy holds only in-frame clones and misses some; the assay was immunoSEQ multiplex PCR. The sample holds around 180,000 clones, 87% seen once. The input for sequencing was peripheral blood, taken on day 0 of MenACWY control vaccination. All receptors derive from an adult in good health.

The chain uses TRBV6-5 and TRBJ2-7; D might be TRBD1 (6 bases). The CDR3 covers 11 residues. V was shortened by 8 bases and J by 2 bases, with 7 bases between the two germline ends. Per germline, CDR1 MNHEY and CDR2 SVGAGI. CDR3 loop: CASRTAYEQYF. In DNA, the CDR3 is TGTGCCAGCCGGACAGCCTACGAGCAGTACTTC.

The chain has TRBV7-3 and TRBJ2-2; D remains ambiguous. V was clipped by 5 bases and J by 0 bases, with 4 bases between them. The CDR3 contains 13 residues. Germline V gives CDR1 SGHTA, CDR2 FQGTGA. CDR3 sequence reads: CASSQANTGELFF. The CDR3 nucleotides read TGTGCCAGCAGCCAAGCGAACACCGGGGAGCTGTTTTTT.

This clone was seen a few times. CDR3 coding DNA: TGTGCCAGCAGCGTAGGGACAGCGAACACCGGGGAGCTGTTTTTT. Amino acids: CASSVGTANTGELFF. This chain links TRBV9 with TRBJ2-2; the D gene is possibly TRBD1 (6 bases). Trimming left V 0 bases short and J 0 bases short, with 6 bases between. The CDR3 covers 15 residues. The germline V gene has CDR1 SGDLS and CDR2 YYNGEE.

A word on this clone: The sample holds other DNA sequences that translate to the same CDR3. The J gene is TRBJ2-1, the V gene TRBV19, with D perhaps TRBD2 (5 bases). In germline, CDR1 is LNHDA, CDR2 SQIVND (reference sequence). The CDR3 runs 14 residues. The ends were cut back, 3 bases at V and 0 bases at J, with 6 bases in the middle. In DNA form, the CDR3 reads TGTGCCAGTAGTATTGGGAGCTCCTACAATGAGCAGTTCTTC. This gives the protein CASSIGSSYNEQFF.

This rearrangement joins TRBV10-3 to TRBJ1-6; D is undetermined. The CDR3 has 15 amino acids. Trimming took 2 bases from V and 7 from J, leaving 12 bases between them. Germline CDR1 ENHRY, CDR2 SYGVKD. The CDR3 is CAISENRLMNSPLHF. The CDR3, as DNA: TGTGCCATCAGTGAGAATAGACTTATGAATTCACCCCTCCACTTT.

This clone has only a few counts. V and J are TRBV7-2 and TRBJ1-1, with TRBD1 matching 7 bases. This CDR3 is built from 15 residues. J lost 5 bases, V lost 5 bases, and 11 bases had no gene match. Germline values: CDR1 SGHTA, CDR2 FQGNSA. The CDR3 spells CASSIRQGIKTEAFF. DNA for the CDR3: TGTGCCAGCAGCATTAGACAGGGAATAAAGACTGAAGCTTTCTTT.

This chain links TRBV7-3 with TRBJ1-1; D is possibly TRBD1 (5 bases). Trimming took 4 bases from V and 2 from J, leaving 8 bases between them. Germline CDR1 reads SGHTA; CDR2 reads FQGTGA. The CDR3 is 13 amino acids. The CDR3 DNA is TGTGCCAGCAGCTCGGACATTAACACTGAAGCTTTCTTT. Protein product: CASSSDINTEAFF.

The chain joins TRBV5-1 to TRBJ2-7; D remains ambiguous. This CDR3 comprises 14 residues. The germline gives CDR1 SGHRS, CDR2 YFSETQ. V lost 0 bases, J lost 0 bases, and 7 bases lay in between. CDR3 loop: CASSLERISYEQYF. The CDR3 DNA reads TGCGCCAGCAGCTTGGAACGGATCTCCTACGAGCAGTACTTC. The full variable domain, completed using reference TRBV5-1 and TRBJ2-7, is KAGVTQTPRYLIKTRGQQVTLSCSPISGHRSVSWYQQTPGQGLQFLFEYFSETQRNKGNFPGRFSGRQFSNSRSEMNVSTLELGDSALYLCASSLERISYEQYFGPGTRLTVT.